This T cell receptor (beta chain) was identified in a study of CD8 T cells in Susac syndrome. With respect to this clonotype: Its antigen is not known.

General study points: CD8+ clonal expansion in Susac peaked in TEMRA cells and active patients.

RNA was extracted with the RNeasy kit, and a quantity of about 0.45 to 1 ug was reverse transcribed using random hexamers. TCRdb re-called the immunoSEQ multiplex PCR reads with MiXCR, one entry per CDR3 protein. This sample carries around 85,000 distinct CDR3 sequences, approximately 95% of them seen once, and the ten largest clones take over 0.35%. CDR3 length: 13 amino acids. CDR1 and CDR2 (germline): SQVTM, ANQGSEA. Trimming removed 3 bases from V and 3 bases from J, with 10 bases in between. Patients with Susac syndrome met diagnostic criteria that were recently defined for definite or probable disease.

Sequencing was performed on CD8+ T cells from PBMCs. The source of this sequence is a human donor with Susac syndrome. The genes are TRBV29-1 and TRBJ2-3; a weak D match, TRBD2 (6 bases). CDR3: CSVESRETDTQYF. The CDR3 coding sequence is TGCAGCGTTGAGTCCCGGGAGACAGATACGCAGTATTTT.